This record concerns one TCR beta chain sequence. A few counts support this clone. What this receptor recognizes is not known. No per-base quality is available; no much larger clone lies one base away. This entry is derived from a study of shared clonotypes between healthy human individuals (dated by TCRdb to about 2020). Regarding the research as a whole: Three men and a couple of women, aged 18 to 49 years, made up the cohort. For each donor, CD4 naive and CD4 memory were each run on three plates, CD8 naive on two plates, and CD8 memory on one plate. Blood TCR repertoires of about five healthy adults were deeply sequenced to estimate repertoire size and the extent of clonotype sharing between individuals. Libraries were prepared and TCR repertoires were sequenced by different laboratories using diverse techniques, in order to increase sequencing depth and limit assay-specific biases. Per donor, leukapheresis produced somewhere between about 0.8 and 9.5 billion PBMCs. The paper as a whole reports these results and caveats: Compared with non-shared clonotypes, clonotypes shared by all four sorted-subset donors had higher generation probabilities. Estimated clonotype richness was generally larger for naive than for memory subsets. Because the study included a small number of donors, the genetic and exposure-history diversity represented was limited. Pairwise subsampling indicated that sequencing depth was expected to affect the degree of clonotype sharing among donors. Even with the large sequencing depth, rarefaction of the sorted-subset datasets indicated that sequencing was incomplete. Sampling was restricted to blood, and TCR repertoires in tissue are likely to differ from TCR repertoires in blood. Around 5% of naive CD4, 3% to 4% of naive CD8, 2% to 2.5% of memory CD4, and about 0.4% of memory CD8 clonotypes were shared across a few donors.

CD8 naive samples were obtained by positive selection for CCR7 among CD45RO-negative cells, yielding a CD45RA+CCR7+ population from which TemRA cells were excluded. Donors were healthy HIV-negative adults with no recently reported acute infections or vaccinations. Every donor was a Caucasian adult residing in Nashville, Tennessee, USA. Blood was obtained by leukapheresis, after which PBMCs were separated by Ficoll-Histopaque density gradient centrifugation and cryopreserved in liquid nitrogen vapor phase. Analytical flow cytometry was used to check the purity and quantity of each magnetically sorted T cell population. Genomic DNA was isolated from every sorted fraction and measured by UV absorbance on a Nanodrop 2000c. From cysteine to phenylalanine, the CDR3 is 13 amino acids long. Here the CDR3 DNA is all that survives: 39 bases in frame from base 1. CDR1 is given as SGDLS and CDR2 as YYNGEE, both from the germline V gene. At the junction V is shortened by 2 bases and J by 7 bases; bases outside the gene matches: 1.

Using the deep immunoSEQ assay, TCR CDR3 regions were amplified from genomic DNA by multiplex PCR. Extracted genomic DNA from each cell subset was distributed evenly across all wells of several immunoSEQ 96-well plates, and each plate was treated as a replicate. For sorted subsets, each replicate PCR was loaded with approximately 190 ng genomic DNA, equivalent to 30,000 to 35,000 T cell genomes. Purified libraries were measured with a Qubit 3.0 fluorometer, size-checked on a Bioanalyzer 2100, and measured again with the KAPA Library Quantification kit. Each immunoSEQ 96-well plate was sequenced on its own single-read 150-cycle Illumina NextSeq 550 flow cell. Per the original workflow: The immunoSEQ output contained only junctional sequences without quality scores, so filtering could not match that applied to full-length reads. To assign V/J genes and CDR3, sequences were annotated against IMGT germline references using PyIR, a Python wrapper for IgBLAST v1.9. Reads were removed for weak V/J assignments (E-value above 1e-6), missing CDR3, stop codons, out-of-frame junctions, or ambiguous translated residues. A V3J clonotype was defined by an identical inferred V gene, J gene, and CDR3 amino acid sequence. To compute the percentage overlap between repertoires, the number of shared unique clonotypes was divided by the size of the smaller repertoire. Repertoire richness was assessed with RTK rarefaction, the Chao1 estimator, and Recon v2.1 estimates of unobserved clonotypes. OLGA was used to compute generation probabilities for all TCRbeta clonotypes that the gDNA method yielded from a handful of donors. TCRdb retrieved this table from immuneACCESS and kept in-frame rearrangements only. Not all clones are present; in checked studies, unresolved V genes account for under half, and no reason is known for the remainder. V, J and clone size are taken as reported in that table, and D and trimming were inferred from the DNA itself. Across this sample there are under 1 million clones, with 90% to 95% seen only once. In total, the top ten clones hold nearly 25% of the sample.

The sequenced sample consisted of naive CD8+ T cells sorted from blood. The sample's cell subset or site label, decoded: CD45RA+CCR7+. The rearranged segments are TRBV9 and TRBJ2-4, with 9 junctional bases fitting TRBD1. The receptor was isolated from a man younger than 45 in good health. The DNA sequence reads TGTGCCAGCAGCGTTGGGACAGGGAACATTCAGTACTTC. This yields the protein CASSVGTGNIQYF. Reference TRBV9 and TRBJ2-4 genes cover what lies past the CDR3, so the full variable domain is DSGVTQTPKHLITATGQRVTLRCSPRSGDLSVYWYQQSLDQGLQFLIQYYNGEERAKGNILERFSAQQFPDLHSELNLSSLELGDSALYFCASSVGTGNIQYFGAGTRLSVL.